The rows below give T cell receptor beta chains drawn from one sample of a study of T cells in Graves' hyperthyroidism and ophthalmopathy. TCRdb re-analysed the multiplex PCR reads in MiXCR, keeping a single row per CDR3 protein. The sample yields hundreds of thousands of distinct CDR3 sequences, 45% seen once. Sequencing was performed on peripheral blood or thyroid tissue (not recorded which). The receptors stem from an adult man with Graves' disease, either hyperthyroidism or ophthalmopathy (not recorded which). CDR3s leave out the opening cysteine and the closing phenylalanine or tryptophan. The D gene is left open where the match is weak.

TRBV7-2	TRBJ1-2	-	12	ASSVGVTNYGYT
TRBV2	TRBJ2-7	-	13	ASSSAGATDYEQY
TRBV7-9	TRBJ2-7	TRBD2	13	ASSLLAGASYEQY
TRBV29-1	TRBJ1-1	TRBD1	11	SVEGGRGTEAF
TRBV29-1	TRBJ1-1	TRBD1	12	SVARDRGPGEAF
TRBV7-3	TRBJ1-1	-	11	ASSSLRNTEAF
TRBV7-2	TRBJ1-4	TRBD1	14	ASSLTGDATNEKLF
TRBV6-6	TRBJ1-6	-	13	ASSYVRQYNSPLH
TRBV2	TRBJ1-2	TRBD1	11	ASRPGQGYGYT
TRBV5-4	TRBJ2-5	-	11	ASSLGVGQTQY
TRBV6-5	TRBJ2-7	-	10	ASRTELYEQY
TRBV5-5	TRBJ1-5	-	13	ASSLDVGGNQPQH
TRBV27	TRBJ1-2	TRBD1	12	ASSPYGQGGGYT
TRBV24-1	TRBJ1-2	TRBD1	13	ATSDNRDSNYGYT
TRBV19	TRBJ1-1	-	12	ASRIRGSDTEAF
TRBV7-2	TRBJ2-5	-	12	ASSLLGGTETQY
TRBV7-9	TRBJ1-6	-	12	ASSFTAYNSPLH